This paragraph reports one TCR beta chain. Original handling: Reference gene primer amplification gave estimated nucleated cell counts. The assay was immunoSEQ multiplex PCR, and TCRdb's table has in-frame clones only and misses some. Clone size and V and J calls were adopted from that table, with D and trimming inferred from the DNA. The table has about 96,000 clones, approximately 90% seen once. One Seattle source followed patients from active infection through their disease course. The CDR3 is made up of 15 amino acids. The junction had 12 bases not matched to a gene; V was cut back by 9 bases and J by 5 bases. Germline V lookup: CDR1 SNHLY, CDR2 FYNNEI. This specimen belongs to a study of blood T cell repertoires in COVID-19. Study overall: Sites across the United States, Italy and Spain contributed samples from acute and convalescent COVID-19.

This clonotype was sampled from a human donor with COVID-19, enrolled during active disease. The donor label of this sample is uncertain. This sequence joins TRBV2 and TRBJ1-2; TRBD1 matches 10 bases. Sequencing was carried out using peripheral blood. The CDR3 DNA sequence: TGTGCCAGTGGATGGGACAGGGGACTACCTTATGGCTACACCTTC. The encoded protein is CASGWDRGLPYGYTF.